The rows below give T cell receptor beta chains drawn from one sample of a study of shared clonotypes between healthy human individuals. TCRdb's copy holds only in-frame clones and misses some; the assay was immunoSEQ multiplex PCR. The sample has roughly 890,000 clones, over 90% seen once. Sequencing used naive CD8+ T cells sorted from blood. These receptors were collected from a man aged 30 to 45 in good health. Each CDR3 is given with its conserved first and last residue. A D gene is named only where the DNA matches it firmly. Clone sizes are given selectively: once, few, many, or a class where the clone is expanded.

clone_size j_call d_call v_call cdr3_nt cdr3_aa
NA TRBJ2-1 NA TRBV28 TGTGCCAGCAGTGCGACCTTTCCTGGATACTCCTACAATGAGCAGTTCTTC CASSATFPGYSYNEQFF
NA TRBJ1-1 NA TRBV27 TGTGCCAGCGGAGCCCTCCCAATCACTGAAGCTTTCTTT CASGALPITEAFF
NA TRBJ2-1 NA TRBV7-9 TGTGCCAGCAGCTTCCCTCCTAGAACGGAGCAGTTCTTC CASSFPPRTEQFF
NA TRBJ1-2 NA TRBV5-5 TGTGCCAGCAGCTTGGCCGATAACGGGGCATTTGGCACCTTC CASSLADNGAFGTF
NA TRBJ2-5 TRBD1 TRBV27 TGTGCCAGCAGTTTTTCGGGACAGCAAGAGACCCAGTACTTC CASSFSGQQETQYF
few TRBJ1-2 NA TRBV28 TGTGCCAGCAGCCCCCGTGCGGGGAGGTCGTACGACTATGGCTACACCTTC CASSPRAGRSYDYGYTF
NA TRBJ2-7 TRBD2 TRBV11-2 TGTGCCAGCAGCTTAGATTTAGCGGGAGGGCACTACGAGCAGTACTTC CASSLDLAGGHYEQYF
NA TRBJ1-5 TRBD1 TRBV5-6 TGTGCCAGCAGCCAGGACAGGGGCAGCAATCAGCCCCAGCATTTT CASSQDRGSNQPQHF
once TRBJ2-1 TRBD1 TRBV9 TGTGCCAGCAGCGTCGGACAGGGGGTTGATGAGCAGTTCTTC CASSVGQGVDEQFF
NA TRBJ2-1 TRBD2 TRBV29-1 TGCAGCGGAGCCGGGACTAGCGGGAGTGGTGAGCAGTTCTTC CSGAGTSGSGEQFF
NA TRBJ1-4 NA TRBV7-9 TGTGCCAGCAAGGGGCCGGAGAGGGAAAAACTGTTTTTT CASKGPEREKLFF
NA TRBJ2-7 TRBD1 TRBV2 TGTGCCAGCTGGGGTGGGGACAGTTCCTACGAGCAGTACTTC CASWGGDSSYEQYF
NA TRBJ2-1 NA TRBV2 TGTGCCAGCAGTGAAGGGGGGATCGATGAGCAGTTCTTC CASSEGGIDEQFF
NA TRBJ2-1 NA TRBV28 TGTGCCAGCAGTTTAGCGGAATATGACAATGAGCAGTTCTTC CASSLAEYDNEQFF
NA TRBJ2-7 NA TRBV2 TGTGCCAGCAGTGAAGGGACAGCCGCCTACGAGCAGTACTTC CASSEGTAAYEQYF
NA TRBJ1-5 NA TRBV28 TGTGCCAGCAGTTTAGGGGTAATGGGTAATCAGCCCCAGCATTTT CASSLGVMGNQPQHF
NA TRBJ2-1 NA TRBV27 TGTGCCAGCAGTTTTAATGGGGGTCCCAATGAGCAGTTCTTC CASSFNGGPNEQFF
few TRBJ2-7 TRBD2 TRBV13 TGTGCCAGCAGCTCCAGACTAGCGGGGCTGGGGGAGCAGTACTTC CASSSRLAGLGEQYF
NA TRBJ2-1 NA TRBV28 TGTGCCAGCAGTTTCGAGACACCCAACAATGAGCAGTTCTTC CASSFETPNNEQFF
NA TRBJ2-1 NA TRBV7-6 TGTGCCAGCAGTCCGGTCGGGGAGACCTACAATGAGCAGTTCTTC CASSPVGETYNEQFF
NA TRBJ2-1 NA TRBV10-3 TGTGCCATCAGCTACCGGTCGGGGGTGACAGGGAAGGATGAGCAGTTCTTC CAISYRSGVTGKDEQFF
NA TRBJ2-5 TRBD1 TRBV12-5 TGTGCTAGTGGTCCCGGGACAGGGGTAGAGACCCAGTACTTC CASGPGTGVETQYF
NA TRBJ1-2 NA TRBV15 TGTGCCACCAGCTTTCGGGACACAAGCCGAGGGAGCTATGGCTACACCTTC CATSFRDTSRGSYGYTF
NA TRBJ2-2 NA TRBV6-7 TGTGCCAGCAGTCCGCTCCGGGGCGGCGGGGAGCTGTTTTTT CASSPLRGGGELFF
NA TRBJ2-5 TRBD2 TRBV30 TGTGCCTGGAGTGTCCTAGCGGGAGAACCCCAAGAGACCCAGTACTTC CAWSVLAGEPQETQYF
NA TRBJ2-1 TRBD1 TRBV7-6 TGTGCCAGCAGCGTGTCAGGGGGACGGGCTTTGAATGAGCAGTTCTTC CASSVSGGRALNEQFF
NA TRBJ2-3 TRBD2 TRBV5-1 TGCGCCAGCAGCTTTGGGAGGGCTAGCACAGATACGCAGTATTTT CASSFGRASTDTQYF
NA TRBJ2-7 NA TRBV29-1 TGCAGCGTTGCTGGGGGCGGCTACGAGCAGTACTTC CSVAGGGYEQYF
NA TRBJ2-3 NA TRBV7-3 TGTGCCAGCAGCTCGGACGGCACAGATACGCAGTATTTT CASSSDGTDTQYF
NA TRBJ2-1 TRBD1 TRBV19 TGTGCCAGTAGTACGGGACAGGGGGTGTACAATGAGCAGTTCTTC CASSTGQGVYNEQFF